This is a list of T cell receptor beta chains from one sample in a study of OX40 agonist ivuxolimab in advanced cancers. The data were produced by immunoSEQ multiplex PCR, yet TCRdb's version contains in-frame clones alone and is incomplete. The profile shows around 99,000 clones, 91% of them singletons. This specimen was CD4+ or CD8+ T cells sorted from blood, taken in a trial of the OX40 agonist ivuxolimab. The source of these receptors is an adult with an advanced solid tumor such as melanoma, head and neck, liver or kidney cancer. Each CDR3 is given with its conserved first and last residue. A D gene is named only where the DNA matches it firmly. Clone size, where shown, is once, few, many, or a class for clones that have expanded.

v_call: TRBV28
j_call: TRBJ2-7
d_call: TRBD1
clone_size: .
cdr3_aa: CASSLGTGRLEQYF
cdr3_nt: TGTGCCAGCAGTCTCGGGACAGGGCGGCTCGAGCAGTACTTC

v_call: TRBV9
j_call: TRBJ2-4
d_call: TRBD2
clone_size: once
cdr3_aa: CASSVGGRGSQNIQYF
cdr3_nt: TGTGCCAGCAGCGTAGGCGGGAGAGGTTCCCAAAACATTCAGTACTTC

v_call: TRBV30
j_call: TRBJ1-6
d_call: .
clone_size: .
cdr3_aa: CAWSGGIGNSPLHF
cdr3_nt: TGTGCCTGGAGTGGGGGAATCGGGAATTCACCCCTCCACTTT

v_call: TRBV19
j_call: TRBJ2-5
d_call: .
clone_size: .
cdr3_aa: CASSMWGNQKEETQYF
cdr3_nt: TGTGCCAGTAGTATGTGGGGGAACCAAAAGGAAGAGACCCAGTACTTC

v_call: TRBV10-3
j_call: TRBJ1-5
d_call: TRBD1
clone_size: .
cdr3_aa: CAIMDRVNQPQHF
cdr3_nt: TGTGCCATCATGGACAGGGTGAATCAGCCCCAGCATTTT

v_call: TRBV6-6
j_call: TRBJ1-4
d_call: TRBD1
clone_size: .
cdr3_aa: CASSPRGTGAEKLFF
cdr3_nt: TGTGCCAGCAGTCCCCGGGGGACAGGGGCTGAAAAACTGTTTTTT

v_call: TRBV7-2
j_call: TRBJ2-3
d_call: .
clone_size: few
cdr3_aa: CASSPGVTSTDTQYF
cdr3_nt: TGTGCCAGCAGCCCCGGGGTTACTAGCACAGATACGCAGTATTTT

v_call: TRBV6-4
j_call: TRBJ2-2
d_call: TRBD1
clone_size: once
cdr3_aa: CASRAGGQGAPGELFF
cdr3_nt: TGTGCCAGCAGGGCAGGGGGACAGGGGGCTCCCGGGGAGCTGTTTTTT

v_call: TRBV9
j_call: TRBJ2-5
d_call: TRBD2
clone_size: .
cdr3_aa: CASSVTSGAYQETQYF
cdr3_nt: TGTGCCAGCAGCGTAACGAGCGGGGCGTACCAAGAGACCCAGTACTTC

v_call: TRBV6-5
j_call: TRBJ1-1
d_call: .
clone_size: .
cdr3_aa: CASRSQGTLGEAFF
cdr3_nt: TGTGCCAGCAGGTCCCAGGGGACCCTTGGTGAAGCTTTCTTT

v_call: TRBV7-2
j_call: TRBJ2-1
d_call: .
clone_size: .
cdr3_aa: CASSLNANGLFF
cdr3_nt: TGTGCCAGCAGCTTAAATGCTAATGGCCTCTTCTTC

v_call: TRBV6-6
j_call: TRBJ1-5
d_call: TRBD1
clone_size: .
cdr3_aa: CASRRQGASNQPQHF
cdr3_nt: TGTGCCAGCAGGAGACAGGGGGCTAGCAATCAGCCCCAGCATTTT

v_call: TRBV7-2
j_call: TRBJ2-1
d_call: TRBD2
clone_size: .
cdr3_aa: CASSTVAGYNEQFF
cdr3_nt: TGTGCCAGCAGCACAGTAGCGGGCTACAATGAGCAGTTCTTC

v_call: TRBV18
j_call: TRBJ2-2
d_call: TRBD2
clone_size: .
cdr3_aa: CASSALLAGDTGELFF
cdr3_nt: TGTGCCAGCTCAGCCTTACTAGCGGGAGACACCGGGGAGCTGTTTTTT

v_call: TRBV5-1
j_call: TRBJ1-1
d_call: .
clone_size: .
cdr3_aa: CASSVAREIRAFF
cdr3_nt: TGCGCCAGCAGCGTTGCCAGGGAAATCCGAGCTTTCTTT

v_call: TRBV9
j_call: TRBJ2-7
d_call: TRBD1
clone_size: .
cdr3_aa: CASSVVEGQGPREQYF
cdr3_nt: TGTGCCAGCAGCGTAGTCGAGGGACAGGGCCCTAGGGAGCAGTACTTC

v_call: TRBV9
j_call: TRBJ2-1
d_call: TRBD2
clone_size: .
cdr3_aa: CASSKGTSGSYNEQFF
cdr3_nt: TGTGCCAGCAGCAAAGGGACTAGCGGGAGCTACAATGAGCAGTTCTTC

v_call: TRBV5-6
j_call: TRBJ1-4
d_call: .
clone_size: .
cdr3_aa: CASSLSDVEKLFF
cdr3_nt: TGTGCCAGCAGCTTAAGTGACGTTGAAAAACTGTTTTTT

v_call: TRBV19
j_call: TRBJ2-7
d_call: .
clone_size: .
cdr3_aa: CASRQTGSDEQYF
cdr3_nt: TGTGCCAGTAGACAAACAGGATCCGACGAGCAGTACTTC

v_call: TRBV18
j_call: TRBJ2-7
d_call: .
clone_size: once
cdr3_aa: CASSPGQGRSEQYF
cdr3_nt: TGTGCCAGCTCTCCAGGGCAGGGGAGAAGCGAGCAGTACTTC

v_call: TRBV28
j_call: TRBJ1-4
d_call: .
clone_size: .
cdr3_aa: CASTPGRVDEKLFF
cdr3_nt: TGTGCCAGCACCCCGGGGCGAGTGGATGAAAAACTGTTTTTT

v_call: TRBV5-1
j_call: TRBJ2-3
d_call: .
clone_size: .
cdr3_aa: CASSFSGDSTDTQYF
cdr3_nt: TGCGCCAGCAGCTTCTCGGGAGATAGCACAGATACGCAGTATTTT

v_call: TRBV7-8
j_call: TRBJ2-4
d_call: TRBD2
clone_size: .
cdr3_aa: CASSPRATTSLAKNIQYF
cdr3_nt: TGTGCCAGCAGCCCTAGGGCAACGACTAGCCTAGCCAAAAACATTCAGTACTTC

v_call: TRBV27
j_call: TRBJ2-3
d_call: .
clone_size: .
cdr3_aa: CASSLFGRSSSTDTQYF
cdr3_nt: TGTGCCAGCAGTTTATTCGGACGATCTTCTAGCACAGATACGCAGTATTTT

v_call: TRBV15
j_call: TRBJ1-2
d_call: TRBD1
clone_size: .
cdr3_aa: CATSARDRGQDGYTF
cdr3_nt: TGTGCCACCAGCGCGCGGGACAGGGGGCAGGATGGCTACACCTTC

v_call: TRBV7-9
j_call: TRBJ2-7
d_call: .
clone_size: .
cdr3_aa: CASSLAQGYEQYF
cdr3_nt: TGTGCCAGCAGCTTAGCCCAGGGTTACGAGCAGTACTTC

v_call: TRBV21-1
j_call: TRBJ2-7
d_call: .
clone_size: once
cdr3_aa: CASSKGGHLAGGSSYEQYF
cdr3_nt: TGTGCCAGCAGCAAAGGGGGGCATCTAGCGGGAGGAAGCTCCTACGAGCAGTACTTC

v_call: TRBV5-6
j_call: TRBJ2-5
d_call: .
clone_size: .
cdr3_aa: CASSLLSETETQYF
cdr3_nt: TGTGCCAGCAGCTTGCTGAGCGAGACGGAGACCCAGTACTTC

v_call: TRBV19
j_call: TRBJ2-1
d_call: .
clone_size: .
cdr3_aa: CASSMSGIVGAYEQFF
cdr3_nt: TGTGCCAGTAGTATGTCGGGAATCGTCGGTGCCTATGAGCAGTTCTTC

v_call: TRBV5-1
j_call: TRBJ2-3
d_call: .
clone_size: .
cdr3_aa: CASSLSVQGRTDTQYF
cdr3_nt: TGCGCCAGCAGCTTGAGCGTGCAGGGGCGAACAGATACGCAGTATTTT

v_call: TRBV14
j_call: TRBJ1-2
d_call: TRBD1
clone_size: .
cdr3_aa: CASSLGQQYGYTF
cdr3_nt: TGTGCCAGCAGCTTGGGACAGCAATATGGCTACACCTTC

v_call: TRBV11-2
j_call: TRBJ2-5
d_call: .
clone_size: once
cdr3_aa: CASSLGSGSQETQYF
cdr3_nt: TGTGCCAGCAGCTTAGGTTCGGGGTCCCAAGAGACCCAGTACTTC

v_call: TRBV9
j_call: TRBJ2-3
d_call: TRBD1
clone_size: once
cdr3_aa: CASSLRGLLDTQYF
cdr3_nt: TGTGCCAGCAGCCTAAGGGGGCTTTTAGATACGCAGTATTTT

v_call: TRBV19
j_call: TRBJ1-4
d_call: .
clone_size: .
cdr3_aa: CASSLHIDLGHNEKLFF
cdr3_nt: TGTGCCAGTAGCCTCCATATAGATTTGGGGCATAATGAAAAACTGTTTTTT

v_call: TRBV7-2
j_call: TRBJ2-1
d_call: .
clone_size: .
cdr3_aa: CASSLGGDGLIF
cdr3_nt: TGTGCCAGCAGCTTAGGAGGGGACGGGTTGATCTTC

v_call: TRBV28
j_call: TRBJ2-4
d_call: .
clone_size: .
cdr3_aa: CASSSFHGVAKNIQYF
cdr3_nt: TGTGCCAGCAGTTCCTTTCATGGGGTAGCCAAAAACATTCAGTACTTC

v_call: TRBV11-1
j_call: TRBJ1-1
d_call: .
clone_size: .
cdr3_aa: CASSSSRVGRAEAFF
cdr3_nt: TGTGCCAGCAGCTCTTCCAGGGTAGGGCGGGCTGAAGCTTTCTTT

v_call: TRBV5-1
j_call: TRBJ2-2
d_call: .
clone_size: .
cdr3_aa: CASGDEQAVQGTGELFF
cdr3_nt: TGCGCCAGCGGGGACGAACAGGCCGTTCAAGGGACCGGGGAGCTGTTTTTT

v_call: TRBV5-5
j_call: TRBJ1-2
d_call: .
clone_size: .
cdr3_aa: CASSLSGLRAGSRGYGYTF
cdr3_nt: TGTGCCAGCAGCTTGTCGGGACTCAGGGCAGGGTCAAGAGGCTATGGCTACACCTTC

v_call: TRBV4-2
j_call: TRBJ2-2
d_call: .
clone_size: .
cdr3_aa: CASSQSPTATNTGELFF
cdr3_nt: TGTGCCAGCAGCCAATCCCCGACGGCTACGAACACCGGGGAGCTGTTTTTT

v_call: TRBV5-1
j_call: TRBJ1-6
d_call: .
clone_size: .
cdr3_aa: CASTSGEGSPLHF
cdr3_nt: TGCGCCAGCACGTCCGGGGAGGGTTCACCCCTCCACTTT

v_call: TRBV27
j_call: TRBJ1-2
d_call: .
clone_size: once
cdr3_aa: CASSGQTNYGYTF
cdr3_nt: TGTGCCAGCAGTGGACAGACCAACTATGGCTACACCTTC

v_call: TRBV5-8
j_call: TRBJ2-3
d_call: .
clone_size: .
cdr3_aa: CASSLSYSTDTQYF
cdr3_nt: TGTGCCAGCAGCTTGTCCTATAGCACAGATACGCAGTATTTT

v_call: TRBV4-3
j_call: TRBJ2-3
d_call: TRBD2
clone_size: .
cdr3_aa: CASSPGLASTDTQYF
cdr3_nt: TGCGCCAGCAGCCCTGGACTAGCTTCCACAGATACGCAGTATTTT

v_call: TRBV28
j_call: TRBJ2-5
d_call: .
clone_size: .
cdr3_aa: CASSLETQYF
cdr3_nt: TGTGCCAGCAGTTTAGAGACCCAGTACTTC